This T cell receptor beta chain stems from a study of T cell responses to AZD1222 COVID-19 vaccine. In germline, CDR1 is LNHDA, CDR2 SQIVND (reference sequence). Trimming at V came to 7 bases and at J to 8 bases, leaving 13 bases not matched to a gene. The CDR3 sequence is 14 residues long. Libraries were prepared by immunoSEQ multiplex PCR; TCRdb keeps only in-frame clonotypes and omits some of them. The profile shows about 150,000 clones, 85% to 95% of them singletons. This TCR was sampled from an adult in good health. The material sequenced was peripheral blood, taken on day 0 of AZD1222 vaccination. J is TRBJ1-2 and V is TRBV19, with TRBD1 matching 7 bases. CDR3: CASTTGPGGRGYTF. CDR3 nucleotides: TGTGCCAGTACCACGGGGCCAGGGGGTCGGGGCTACACCTTC.